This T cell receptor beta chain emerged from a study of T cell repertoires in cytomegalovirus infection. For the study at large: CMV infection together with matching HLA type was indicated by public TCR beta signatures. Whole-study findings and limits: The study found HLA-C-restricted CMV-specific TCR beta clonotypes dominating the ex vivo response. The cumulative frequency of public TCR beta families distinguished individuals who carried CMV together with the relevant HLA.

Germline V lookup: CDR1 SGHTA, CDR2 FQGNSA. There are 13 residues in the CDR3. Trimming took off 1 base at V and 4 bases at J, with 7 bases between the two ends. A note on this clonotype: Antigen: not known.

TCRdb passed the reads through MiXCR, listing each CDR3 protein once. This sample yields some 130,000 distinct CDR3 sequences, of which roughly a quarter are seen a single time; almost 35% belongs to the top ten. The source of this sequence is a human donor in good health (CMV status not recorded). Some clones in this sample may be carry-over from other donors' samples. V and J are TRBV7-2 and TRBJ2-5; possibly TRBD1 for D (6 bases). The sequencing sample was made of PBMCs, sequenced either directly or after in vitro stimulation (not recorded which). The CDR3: CASSLGGPETQYF. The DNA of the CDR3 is TGTGCCAGCAGCTTAGGGGGGCCAGAGACCCAGTACTTC.